One sample yielded the 10 T cell receptor beta chains listed below, sequenced in a study of shared clonotypes between healthy human individuals. The naive CD8 population came from CD45RO-negative cells selected for CCR7, without terminally differentiated effector memory CD45RA+ cells. Generated by immunoSEQ multiplex PCR, the TCRdb table keeps only in-frame clones and is missing some. The table includes more than 2 million clones, 93% detected once. The sequenced sample consisted of naive CD8+ T cells from PBMCs. The receptors come from a young man in good health. Some clones in this sample may be carry-over from other donors' samples.

This clone was seen just once. The chain carries TRBV30 and TRBJ1-3, with TRBD1 as a possible D gene (5 bases). Per germline, CDR1 GTSNPN and CDR2 SVGIG (reference sequence). Trimming left V 5 bases short and J 4 bases short, with 15 bases between. This CDR3 region has 14 residues. For the CDR3, the DNA is TGTGCCTGGGGGGACGTTCACGGCGGAAACACCATATATTTT. This sequence encodes CAWGDVHGGNTIYF.

V and J are TRBV28 and TRBJ2-7, with 7 bases lining up with TRBD2. Germline V gene data show CDR1 as MDHEN and CDR2 as SYDVKM. V shed 4 bases, J shed 4 bases, and the junction held 4 bases outside the gene matches. CDR3 size: 13 residues. The chain's CDR3 is CASSYGRQYEQYF. CDR3 DNA: TGTGCCAGCAGTTACGGGAGGCAATACGAGCAGTACTTC.

This clone was picked up one time. Other DNA sequences within the sample encode an identical CDR3. V and J are TRBV27 and TRBJ1-2, with D tentatively TRBD1 (6 bases). The length of the CDR3 is 14 residues. Germline V gene data show CDR1 as MNHEY and CDR2 as SMNVEV (reference sequence). V was shortened by 5 bases and J by 0 bases, with 10 bases between the two germline ends. The CDR3 loop is CASSPEGANYGYTF. The CDR3 DNA reads as TGTGCCAGCAGTCCGGAGGGGGCTAACTATGGCTACACCTTC.

V gene TRBV9 combines with J gene TRBJ1-1, with no clear D. Germline values: CDR1 SGDLS, CDR2 YYNGEE. The ends were cut back, 3 bases at V and 5 bases at J, with 17 bases in the middle. The CDR3 runs to 15 residues. The CDR3 nucleotides are TGTGCCAGCAGCGGAAAATTAGGAAGAGGGACTGAAGCTTTCTTT. It encodes CASSGKLGRGTEAFF.

Here the CDR3 DNA reads TGTGCCAGCAGTGTCTTTAGCGGAGCCACAGATACGCAGTATTTT. Translating it yields CASSVFSGATDTQYF. V gene TRBV2 combines with J gene TRBJ2-3, with a possible D match to TRBD2 (6 bases). This CDR3 region has 15 residues. From germline, CDR1 is SNHLY and CDR2 FYNNEI. With 4 bases removed from V and 2 bases from J, the gap between germline ends came to 13 bases.

V gene TRBV28 combines with J gene TRBJ1-2; 8 bases are a match to TRBD1. Germline CDR1 and CDR2: MDHEN and SYDVKM. Trimming cost V 6 bases and J 1 base; bases outside gene matches: 7. The length of the CDR3 is 15 residues. CDR3 amino acids: CASSSNRGVNYGYTF. The CDR3, as DNA: TGTGCCAGCAGCTCAAACAGGGGGGTTAACTATGGCTACACCTTC.

This chain joins TRBV2 and TRBJ2-4, with D possibly being TRBD2 (5 bases). This CDR3 has 11 residues. Trimming pared 4 bases from V and 8 bases from J, leaving 6 bases between. CDR1 SNHLY and CDR2 FYNNEI come from the germline V gene. The CDR3 region is CASSAGDIQYF. The CDR3 DNA reads TGTGCCAGCAGTGCCGGGGACATTCAGTACTTC. Combining the CDR3 with reference TRBV2 and TRBJ2-4 gives the whole variable domain EPEVTQTPSHQVTQMGQEVILRCVPISNHLYFYWYRQILGQKVEFLVSFYNNEISEKSEIFDDQFSVERPDGSNFTLKIRSTKLEDSAMYFCASSAGDIQYFGAGTRLSVL.

V and J are TRBV12-5 and TRBJ2-1; the D gene is possibly TRBD2 (6 bases). The V end was cut by 7 bases, the J end by 9 bases, with 10 bases between. The CDR3 is 11 residues long. Germline V gives CDR1 LGHNT, CDR2 FRNRAP. The CDR3 sequence: CASAMGGEQFF. In DNA, the CDR3 is TGTGCTAGTGCCATGGGGGGTGAGCAGTTCTTC. The complete variable domain, with remaining parts taken from reference TRBV12-5 and TRBJ2-1, reads DARVTQTPRHKVTEMGQEVTMRCQPILGHNTVFWYRQTMMQGLELLAYFRNRAPLDDSGMPKDRFSAEMPDATLATLKIQPSEPRDSAVYFCASAMGGEQFFGPGTRLTVL.

In the case of this clone: This specimen includes other DNA sequences encoding the same CDR3. V usage is TRBV28 and J usage is TRBJ2-1; D gene uncertain. Per germline, CDR1 MDHEN and CDR2 SYDVKM. The V end was cut by 0 bases, the J end by 0 bases, with 9 bases between. The CDR3 contains 16 residues. The CDR3, as DNA: TGTGCCAGCAGTTTATGGGCGGAGAGCTCCTACAATGAGCAGTTCTTC. Translating it yields CASSLWAESSYNEQFF.

The chain links TRBV4-3 to TRBJ2-3; TRBD1 is a possible D gene (5 bases). Trimming removed 1 base at V and 2 bases at J, with 10 bases between. This CDR3 has 15 residues. Per the germline V gene, CDR1 is LGHNA and CDR2 is YSLEER. The CDR3 DNA reads as TGCGCCAGCAGCCAAGGCAGGGCTTACACAGATACGCAGTATTTT. Protein sequence: CASSQGRAYTDTQYF.